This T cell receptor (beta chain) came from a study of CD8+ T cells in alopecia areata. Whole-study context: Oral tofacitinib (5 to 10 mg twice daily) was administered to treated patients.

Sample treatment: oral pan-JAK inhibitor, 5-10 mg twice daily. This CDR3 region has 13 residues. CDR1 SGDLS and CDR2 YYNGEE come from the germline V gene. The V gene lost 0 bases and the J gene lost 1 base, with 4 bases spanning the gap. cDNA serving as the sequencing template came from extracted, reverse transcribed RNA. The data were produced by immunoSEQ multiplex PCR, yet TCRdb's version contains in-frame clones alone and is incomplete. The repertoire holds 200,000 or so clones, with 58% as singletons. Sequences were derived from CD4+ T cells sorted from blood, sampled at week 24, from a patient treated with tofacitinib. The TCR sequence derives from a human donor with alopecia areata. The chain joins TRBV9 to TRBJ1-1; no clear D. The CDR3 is CASSVGPNTEAFF. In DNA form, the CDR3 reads TGTGCCAGCAGCGTAGGCCCGAACACTGAAGCTTTCTTT.